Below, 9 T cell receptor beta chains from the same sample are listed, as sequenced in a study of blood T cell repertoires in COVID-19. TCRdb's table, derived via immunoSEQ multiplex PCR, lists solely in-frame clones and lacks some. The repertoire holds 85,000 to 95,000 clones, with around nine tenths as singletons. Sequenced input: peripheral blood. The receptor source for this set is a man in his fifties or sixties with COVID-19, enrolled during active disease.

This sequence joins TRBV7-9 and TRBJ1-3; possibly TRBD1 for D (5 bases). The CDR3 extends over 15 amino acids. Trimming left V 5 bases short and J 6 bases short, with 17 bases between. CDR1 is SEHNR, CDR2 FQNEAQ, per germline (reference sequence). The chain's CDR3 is CASSLSRDWQNTIYF. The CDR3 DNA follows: TGTGCCAGCAGCCTCTCCCGGGACTGGCAAAACACCATATATTTT.

The CDR3, as DNA: TGTGCCAGCAGCTTGGTATTGAACACCGGGGAGCTGTTTTTT. Translation gives CASSLVLNTGELFF. The chain recombines TRBV5-6 with TRBJ2-2; D call uncertain. Trimming shortened V by 0 bases and J by 1 base, and 4 bases separated the two germline ends. The germline V gene encodes CDR1 SGHDT and CDR2 YYEEEE. This CDR3 is 14 amino acids long. Supplemented by reference TRBV5-6 and TRBJ2-2, the full variable domain reads DAGVTQSPTHLIKTRGQQVTLRCSPKSGHDTVSWYQQALGQGPQFIFQYYEEEERQRGNFPDRFSGHQFPNYSSELNVNALLLGDSALYLCASSLVLNTGELFFGEGSRLTVL.

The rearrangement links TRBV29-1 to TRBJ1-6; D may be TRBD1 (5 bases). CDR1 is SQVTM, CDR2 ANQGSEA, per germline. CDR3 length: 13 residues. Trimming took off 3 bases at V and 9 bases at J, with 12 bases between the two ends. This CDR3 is CSVEAGPGSPLHF. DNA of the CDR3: TGCAGCGTTGAGGCAGGGCCCGGTTCACCCCTCCACTTT.

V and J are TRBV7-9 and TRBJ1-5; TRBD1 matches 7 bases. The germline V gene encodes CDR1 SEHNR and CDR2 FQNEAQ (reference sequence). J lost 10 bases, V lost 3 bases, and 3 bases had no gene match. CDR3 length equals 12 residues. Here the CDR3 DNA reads TGTGCCAGCAGCTTTGACAGGGAACCCCAGCATTTT. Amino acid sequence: CASSFDREPQHF.

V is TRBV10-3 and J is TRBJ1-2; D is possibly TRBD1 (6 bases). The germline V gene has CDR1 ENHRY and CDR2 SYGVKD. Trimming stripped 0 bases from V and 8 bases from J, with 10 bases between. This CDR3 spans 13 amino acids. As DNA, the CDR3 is TGTGCCATCAGTGAGTCCCAGGGGAAAGGCTACACCTTC. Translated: CAISESQGKGYTF.

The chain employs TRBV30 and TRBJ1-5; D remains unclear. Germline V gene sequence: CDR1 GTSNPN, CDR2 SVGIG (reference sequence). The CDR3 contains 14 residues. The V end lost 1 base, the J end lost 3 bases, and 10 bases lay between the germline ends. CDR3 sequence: CAWSGGDPNQPQHF. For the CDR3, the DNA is TGTGCCTGGAGTGGGGGAGATCCCAATCAGCCCCAGCATTTT.

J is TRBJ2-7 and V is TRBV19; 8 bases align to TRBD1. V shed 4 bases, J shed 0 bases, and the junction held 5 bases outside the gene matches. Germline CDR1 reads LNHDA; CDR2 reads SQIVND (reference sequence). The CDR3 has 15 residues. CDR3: CASSKTGVNSYEQYF. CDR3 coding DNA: TGTGCCAGTAGTAAGACAGGGGTTAACTCCTACGAGCAGTACTTC.

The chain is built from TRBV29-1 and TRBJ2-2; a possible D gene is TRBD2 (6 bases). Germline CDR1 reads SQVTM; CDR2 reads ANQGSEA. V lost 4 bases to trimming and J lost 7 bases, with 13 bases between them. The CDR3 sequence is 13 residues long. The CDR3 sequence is CSVVEGGDGELFF. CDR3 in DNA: TGCAGCGTTGTGGAGGGCGGGGACGGGGAGCTGTTTTTT.

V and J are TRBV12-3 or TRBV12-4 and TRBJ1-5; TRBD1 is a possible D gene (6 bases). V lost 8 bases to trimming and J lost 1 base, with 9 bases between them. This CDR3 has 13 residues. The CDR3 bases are TGTGCCAGCCACAGGGACAGCAATCAGCCCCAGCATTTT. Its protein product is CASHRDSNQPQHF.